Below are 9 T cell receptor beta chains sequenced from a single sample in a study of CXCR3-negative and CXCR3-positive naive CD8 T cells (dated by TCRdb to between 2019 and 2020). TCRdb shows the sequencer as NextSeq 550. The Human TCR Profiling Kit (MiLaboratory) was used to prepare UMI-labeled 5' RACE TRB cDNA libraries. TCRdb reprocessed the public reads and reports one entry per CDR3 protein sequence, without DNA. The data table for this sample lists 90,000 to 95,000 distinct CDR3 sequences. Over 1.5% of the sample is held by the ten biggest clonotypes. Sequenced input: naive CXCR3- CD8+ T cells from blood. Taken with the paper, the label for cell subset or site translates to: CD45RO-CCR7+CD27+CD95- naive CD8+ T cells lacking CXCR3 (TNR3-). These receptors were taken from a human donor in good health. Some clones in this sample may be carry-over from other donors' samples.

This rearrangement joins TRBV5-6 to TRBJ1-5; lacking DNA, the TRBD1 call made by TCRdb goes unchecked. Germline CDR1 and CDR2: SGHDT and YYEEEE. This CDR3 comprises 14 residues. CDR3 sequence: CASSYGTGNQPQHF.

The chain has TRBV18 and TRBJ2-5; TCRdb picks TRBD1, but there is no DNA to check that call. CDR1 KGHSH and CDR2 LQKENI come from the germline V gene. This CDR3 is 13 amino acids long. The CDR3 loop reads CASSIDREETQYF.

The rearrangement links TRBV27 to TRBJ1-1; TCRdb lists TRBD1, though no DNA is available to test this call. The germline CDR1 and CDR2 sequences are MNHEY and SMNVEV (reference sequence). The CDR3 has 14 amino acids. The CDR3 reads CASRALTALPEAFF.

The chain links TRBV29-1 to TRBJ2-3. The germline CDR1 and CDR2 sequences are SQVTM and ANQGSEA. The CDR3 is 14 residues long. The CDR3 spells CSVEDGDGTDTQYF.

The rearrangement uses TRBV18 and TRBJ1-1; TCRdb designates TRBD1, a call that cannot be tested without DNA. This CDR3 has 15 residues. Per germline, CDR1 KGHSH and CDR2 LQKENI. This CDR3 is CASSPPKGRSTEAFF.

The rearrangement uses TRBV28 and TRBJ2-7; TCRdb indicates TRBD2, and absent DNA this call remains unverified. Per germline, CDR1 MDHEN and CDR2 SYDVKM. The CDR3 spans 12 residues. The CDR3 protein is CASSPGPTEQYF.

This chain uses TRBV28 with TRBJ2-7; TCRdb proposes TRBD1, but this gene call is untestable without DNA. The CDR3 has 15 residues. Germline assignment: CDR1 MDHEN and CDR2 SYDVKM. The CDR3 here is CASSLFPGGLGEQYF. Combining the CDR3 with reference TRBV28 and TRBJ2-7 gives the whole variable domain DVKVTQSSRYLVKRTGEKVFLECVQDMDHENMFWYRQDPGLGLRLIYFSYDVKMKEKGDIPEGYSVSREKKERFSLILESASTNQTSMYLCASSLFPGGLGEQYFGPGTRLTVT.

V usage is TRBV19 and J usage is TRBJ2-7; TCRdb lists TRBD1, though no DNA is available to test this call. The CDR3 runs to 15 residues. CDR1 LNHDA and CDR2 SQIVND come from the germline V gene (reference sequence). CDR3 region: CASSPGTGLIYEQYF.

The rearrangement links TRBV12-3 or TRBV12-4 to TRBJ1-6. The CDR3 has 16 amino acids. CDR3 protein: CASSLKDLDYNSPLHF.